This TCR beta chain was recovered during a study of T cells after yellow fever vaccination. Study-wide results and limits: Weaker overall, the secondary response nonetheless peaked faster (day 5 versus 15). Contamination of FACS-sorted repertoires by abundant clonotypes from the bulk population could occur.

Notes on this clonotype: What it binds is unknown.

CDR1 SQVTM and CDR2 ANQGSEA come from the germline V gene. The germline V and J ends were trimmed by 6 bases and 7 bases, with 15 bases remaining between them. This CDR3 region has 13 residues. The 5'RACE template-switching step produced TCR cDNA and added a universal primer site and UMIs. A single record per CDR3 protein comes from TCRdb applying MiXCR to the 5' RACE reads. The repertoire consists of a few hundred thousand distinct CDR3 sequences, with 6.9% occurring once and the leading ten covering 0.65% to 0.9%. The sequences come from CD4+ T cells sorted from PBMCs, collected 15 days after the yellow fever booster vaccination. This TCR was recovered from a man aged 25 to 45 who received the YFV17D yellow fever vaccine. The chain links TRBV29-1 to TRBJ1-4; tentative D call: TRBD1 (6 bases). In nucleotides, the CDR3 is TGCAGCGTATACACAGGGTCGGGTGAAAAACTGTTTTTT. Translated: CSVYTGSGEKLFF.